This record concerns one TCR beta chain sequence. These data are taken from a study of sequential checkpoint blockade in melanoma. The table came from immunoSEQ multiplex PCR; TCRdb's copy has only in-frame clones and leaves some out. The repertoire holds more than 30,000 clones, with 86% as singletons. Per germline, CDR1 MDHEN and CDR2 SYDVKM. The CDR3 covers 15 residues. Trimming took off 6 bases at V and 9 bases at J, with 21 bases between the two ends. Treatment: randomized to nivolumab then ipilimumab (arm A) or the reverse (arm B). The V gene is TRBV28, the J gene TRBJ1-5, with a weak D call TRBD1 (5 bases). The source of this sequence is a human donor with melanoma. Sequenced material: CD8+ T cells sorted from blood (inferred from file names), taken from a patient given nivolumab and ipilimumab in sequence. CDR3 nucleotide sequence: TGTGCCAGCAGCCGCCTCACGGACATCAACCGGCCCCAGCATTTT. Translating gives CASSRLTDINRPQHF.